Listed here is a single T cell receptor beta chain. No antigen is known for it. This specimen belongs to a study of OX40 agonist ivuxolimab in advanced cancers. Study-level background: The study treated patients with ivuxolimab, an agonistic anti-OX40 (CD134) antibody. Study observations and caveats: In the 0.1 to 3.0 mg/kg range, CD4+ and CD8+ blood T cells had expanded clonally by week 6.

The CDR3 length is 12 residues. Trimming removed 5 bases from V and 2 bases from J, with 6 bases in between. In germline, CDR1 is SGHTA, CDR2 FQGNSA. The method was immunoSEQ multiplex PCR; TCRdb's version includes in-frame clones alone and lacks a portion of them. The sample carries 75,000 to 100,000 clones, 84% recorded once. The input for sequencing was CD4+ or CD8+ T cells sorted from blood, taken in a trial of the OX40 agonist ivuxolimab. This TCR derives from an adult with an advanced solid tumor such as melanoma, head and neck, liver or kidney cancer. The V gene is TRBV7-2, the J gene TRBJ1-2, with D hard to call. The CDR3 region is CASSRANYGYTF. Here the CDR3 DNA reads TGTGCCAGCAGCCGGGCCAACTATGGCTACACCTTC.